This record covers a single TCR beta chain. Germline-derived CDR1 and CDR2 are MNHEY and SMNVEV (reference sequence). The V and J ends lost 2 bases and 2 bases, in that order; junction bases with no gene match: 3. The length of the CDR3 is 15 residues. RNA amounts of about 0.45 to 1 ug underwent reverse transcription with random hexamers. TCRdb fed the immunoSEQ multiplex PCR reads into MiXCR, producing one record per CDR3 protein. The data contain roughly 100,000 distinct CDR3 sequences, 94% of them seen just once; the ten biggest clones take up 0.4% to 0.5%. The sample belongs to a study of CD8 T cells in Susac syndrome.

The sample was CD8+ T cells from PBMCs. The TCR sequence derives from a human donor with Susac syndrome. This chain connects TRBV27 to TRBJ1-2, with 9 nucleotides matching TRBD1. In DNA, the CDR3 is TGTGCCAGCAGTTTAGCGACAGGGGGGAACTATGGCTACACCTTC. It codes for CASSLATGGNYGYTF.